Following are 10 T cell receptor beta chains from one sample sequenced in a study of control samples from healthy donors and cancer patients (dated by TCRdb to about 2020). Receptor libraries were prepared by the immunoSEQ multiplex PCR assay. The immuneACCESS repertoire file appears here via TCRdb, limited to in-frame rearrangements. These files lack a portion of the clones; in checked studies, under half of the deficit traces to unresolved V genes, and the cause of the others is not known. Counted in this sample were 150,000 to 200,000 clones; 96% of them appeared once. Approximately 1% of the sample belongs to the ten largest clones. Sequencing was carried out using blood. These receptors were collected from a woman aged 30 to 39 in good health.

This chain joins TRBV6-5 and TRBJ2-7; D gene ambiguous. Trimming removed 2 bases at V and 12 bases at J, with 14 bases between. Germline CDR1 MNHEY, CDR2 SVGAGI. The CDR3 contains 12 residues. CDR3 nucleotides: TGTGCCAGCAGTTACAGAAACAGTCCCCTGTACTTC. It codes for CASSYRNSPLYF.

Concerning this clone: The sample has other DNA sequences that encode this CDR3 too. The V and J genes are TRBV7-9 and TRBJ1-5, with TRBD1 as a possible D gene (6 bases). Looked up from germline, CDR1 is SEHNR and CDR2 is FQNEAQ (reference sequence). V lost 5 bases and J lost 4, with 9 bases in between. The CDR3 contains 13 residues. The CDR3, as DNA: TGTGCCAGCAGCCTCACAGGGAATCAGCCCCAGCATTTT. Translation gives CASSLTGNQPQHF.

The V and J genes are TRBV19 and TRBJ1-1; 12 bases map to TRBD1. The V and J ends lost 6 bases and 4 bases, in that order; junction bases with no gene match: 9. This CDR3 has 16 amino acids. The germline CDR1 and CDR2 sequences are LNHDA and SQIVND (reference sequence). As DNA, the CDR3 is TGTGCCAGTAGAACCCGGGACAGGGGGCGCGGCACTGAAGCTTTCTTT. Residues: CASRTRDRGRGTEAFF.

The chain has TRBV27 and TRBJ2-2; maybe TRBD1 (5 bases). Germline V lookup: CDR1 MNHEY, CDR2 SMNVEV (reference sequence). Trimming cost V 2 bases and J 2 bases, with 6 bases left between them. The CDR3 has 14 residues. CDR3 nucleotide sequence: TGTGCCAGCAGTTTAGGGGCCAACACCGGGGAGCTGTTTTTT. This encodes CASSLGANTGELFF.

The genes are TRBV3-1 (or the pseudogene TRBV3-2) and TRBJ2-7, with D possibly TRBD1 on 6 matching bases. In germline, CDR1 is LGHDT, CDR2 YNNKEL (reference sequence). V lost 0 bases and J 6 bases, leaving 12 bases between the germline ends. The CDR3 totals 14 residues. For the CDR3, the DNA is TGTGCCAGCAGCCAAGAACAGGGAATCGGCGAGCAGTACTTC. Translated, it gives CASSQEQGIGEQYF.

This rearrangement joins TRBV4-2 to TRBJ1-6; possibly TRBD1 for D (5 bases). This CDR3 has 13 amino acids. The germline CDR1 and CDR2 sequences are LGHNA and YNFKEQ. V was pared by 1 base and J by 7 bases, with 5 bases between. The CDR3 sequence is CASSQGGNSPLHF. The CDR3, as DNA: TGTGCCAGCAGCCAAGGGGGCAATTCACCCCTCCACTTT.

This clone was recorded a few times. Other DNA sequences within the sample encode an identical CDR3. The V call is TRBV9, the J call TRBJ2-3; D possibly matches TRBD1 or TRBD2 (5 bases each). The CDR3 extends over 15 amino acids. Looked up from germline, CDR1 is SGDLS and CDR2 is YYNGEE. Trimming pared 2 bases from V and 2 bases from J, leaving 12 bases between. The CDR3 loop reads CASSVSGTNTDTQYF. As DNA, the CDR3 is TGTGCCAGCAGCGTTTCCGGGACCAACACAGATACGCAGTATTTT.

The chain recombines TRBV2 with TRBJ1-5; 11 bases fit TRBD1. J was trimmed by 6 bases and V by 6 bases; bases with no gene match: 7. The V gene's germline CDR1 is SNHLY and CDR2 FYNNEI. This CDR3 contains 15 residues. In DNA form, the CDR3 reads TGTGCCAGCAGAAAAGGACAGGGGGCGTTTCAGCCCCAGCATTTT. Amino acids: CASRKGQGAFQPQHF.

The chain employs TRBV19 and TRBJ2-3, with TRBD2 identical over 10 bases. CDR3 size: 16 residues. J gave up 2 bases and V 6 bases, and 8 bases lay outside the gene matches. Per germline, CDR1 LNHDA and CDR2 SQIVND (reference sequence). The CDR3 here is CASSELAGVYTDTQYF. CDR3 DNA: TGTGCCAGTAGCGAGCTAGCGGGGGTTTACACAGATACGCAGTATTTT.

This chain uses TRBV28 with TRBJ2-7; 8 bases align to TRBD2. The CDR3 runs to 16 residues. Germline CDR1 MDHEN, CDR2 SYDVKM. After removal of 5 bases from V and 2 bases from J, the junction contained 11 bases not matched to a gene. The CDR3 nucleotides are TGTGCCAGCAGTCTGCCCCTTAGCGGGGCGACCTACGAGCAGTACTTC. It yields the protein CASSLPLSGATYEQYF.